This TCR beta chain was identified in a study of cytomegalovirus exposure and HLA in healthy donors (dated by TCRdb to about 2017). Background for the entire study: According to a later analysis, one platform produced both the 100 to 150 validation repertoires and the roughly 660 repertoires of the first cohort. Along with the approximately 620-subject first cohort, a separate validation cohort of over a hundred different subjects was used. The study was designed to test whether signatures of past pathogen exposure could be identified by cataloging public T cell receptors. To predict cytomegalovirus infection status, the study combined high-throughput TCR immunosequencing, statistical association of individual TCRs with disease status, and machine learning.

The CDR3 covers 12 residues, taking in both the cysteine and the phenylalanine. Of the read, only the CDR3 DNA is kept; its 36 bases are in frame from base 1. The trim is 5 bases for V and 9 bases for J, with a gap of 14 bases between the germline ends. From a lookup of the germline V gene, CDR1 and CDR2 are SGHTA and FQGNSA. Library method: the immunoSEQ multiplex PCR assay. Per the original workflow: To diagnose cytomegalovirus status from the catalog of TCR beta chain sequences, a statistical classification framework was built. This immuneACCESS table, as held by TCRdb, lists in-frame sequences with V and J called but not all clones. Of the missing ones, under half trace to an unresolved V gene in checked studies; the others have no known cause. The V and J calls and clone size are taken from that table; D and trimming were inferred from the DNA. The sample records tens of thousands of clones, roughly 92% of which are singletons. 1.1% of the sample is taken by the ten largest.

General findings and caveats noted by the study authors: Subsequent analysis determined that TCRs grouped into clusters in the first cohort also showed a tendency toward co-occurrence across the 120 or so validation repertoires, and 94% of cluster scores exceeded 0. Across donors, most TCR sequences were observed very rarely, whereas some public TCRs were present in many individuals. It was suggested by the authors that the approach could potentially be generalized to other disease states and immunological phenotypes. Three of the identified cytomegalovirus-associated TCR beta chains were confirmed in vitro to be specific for cytomegalovirus antigens. A total of roughly 160 TCR beta chains were listed by the study as associated with cytomegalovirus. The classifier was reported to diagnose cytomegalovirus status with high specificity and sensitivity in both the original cohort and the validation cohort. The validation cohort had no HLA typing available for a later analysis, so co-occurrence within that cohort was assessed over all 120 or so repertoires.

With regard to this clone: Its antigen is unknown. Per-nucleotide qualities are absent, and no much larger clonotype sits a single base away.

The donors belonged to the validation cohort of about 120 subjects, which was separate from the 666-subject first cohort. The sequence derives from a woman in her 30s in good health and CMV-seropositive. Here the chain combines TRBV7-2 and TRBJ2-7; the D region possibly corresponds to TRBD2 (6 bases align). Material: PBMCs. DNA sequence: TGTGCCAGCAGCCCCGGGACTTATTCGCAGTACTTC. The resulting protein is CASSPGTYSQYF.